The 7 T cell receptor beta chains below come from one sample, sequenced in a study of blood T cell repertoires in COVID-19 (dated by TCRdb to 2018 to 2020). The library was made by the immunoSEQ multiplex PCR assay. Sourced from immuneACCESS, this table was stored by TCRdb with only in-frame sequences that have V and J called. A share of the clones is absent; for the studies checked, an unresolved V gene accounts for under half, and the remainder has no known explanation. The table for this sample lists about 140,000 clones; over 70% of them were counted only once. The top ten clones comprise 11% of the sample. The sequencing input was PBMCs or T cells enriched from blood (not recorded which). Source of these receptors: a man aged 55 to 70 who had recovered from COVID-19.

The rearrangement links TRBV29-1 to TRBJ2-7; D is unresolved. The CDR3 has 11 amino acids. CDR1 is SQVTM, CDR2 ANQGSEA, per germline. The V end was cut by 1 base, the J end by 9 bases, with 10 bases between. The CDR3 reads CSVEVLRAQYF. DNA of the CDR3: TGCAGCGTTGAAGTTCTGCGAGCGCAGTACTTC.

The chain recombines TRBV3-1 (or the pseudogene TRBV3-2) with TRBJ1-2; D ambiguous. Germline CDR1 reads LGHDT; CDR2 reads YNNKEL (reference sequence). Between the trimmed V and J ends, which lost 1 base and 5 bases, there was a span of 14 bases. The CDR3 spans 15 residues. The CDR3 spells CASSQATAGGYGYTF. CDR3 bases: TGTGCCAGCAGCCAAGCTACGGCCGGAGGGTATGGCTACACCTTC.

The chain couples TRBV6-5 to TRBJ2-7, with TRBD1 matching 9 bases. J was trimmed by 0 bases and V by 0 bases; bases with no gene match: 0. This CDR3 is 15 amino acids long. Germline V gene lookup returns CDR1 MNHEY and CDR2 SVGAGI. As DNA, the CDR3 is TGTGCCAGCAGTTACTCGACAGGGGGCTCCTACGAGCAGTACTTC. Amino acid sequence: CASSYSTGGSYEQYF.

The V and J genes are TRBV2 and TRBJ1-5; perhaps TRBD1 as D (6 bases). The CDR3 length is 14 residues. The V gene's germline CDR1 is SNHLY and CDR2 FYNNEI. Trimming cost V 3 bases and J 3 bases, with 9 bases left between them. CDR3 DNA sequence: TGTGCCAGCAGTGATAGGACAGTCAATCAGCCCCAGCATTTT. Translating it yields CASSDRTVNQPQHF.

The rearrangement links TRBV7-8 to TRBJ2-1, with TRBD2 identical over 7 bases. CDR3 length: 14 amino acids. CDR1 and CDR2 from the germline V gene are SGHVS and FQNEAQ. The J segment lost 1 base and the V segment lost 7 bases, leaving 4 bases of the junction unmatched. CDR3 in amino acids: CASTAGASYNEQFF. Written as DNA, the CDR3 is TGTGCCAGCACGGCGGGAGCTTCCTACAATGAGCAGTTCTTC.

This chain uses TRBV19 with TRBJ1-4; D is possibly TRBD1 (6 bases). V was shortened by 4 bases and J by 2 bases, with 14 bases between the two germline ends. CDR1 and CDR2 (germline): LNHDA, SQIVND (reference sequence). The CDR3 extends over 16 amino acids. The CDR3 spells CASSNIQGSTNEKLFF. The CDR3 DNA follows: TGTGCCAGTAGTAACATTCAGGGGTCGACTAATGAAAAACTGTTTTTT.

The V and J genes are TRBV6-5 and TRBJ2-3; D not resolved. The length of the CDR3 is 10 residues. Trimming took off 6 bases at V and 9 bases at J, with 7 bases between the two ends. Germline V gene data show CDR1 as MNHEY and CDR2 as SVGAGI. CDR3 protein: CASRGYTQYF. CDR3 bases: TGTGCCAGCAGGGGCTACACGCAGTATTTT.